The 30 T cell receptor beta chains below were found in one sample sequenced in a study of T-cell memory formation after mild COVID-19. TCRdb re-derived calls from the 5' RACE reads in MiXCR, one entry per CDR3 protein. The sample lists roughly 400,000 distinct CDR3 sequences, roughly a quarter seen once, with 7.5% to 10% in the top ten. Source material: PBMCs or a T cell subset sorted from them (not recorded which). Receptors originate from an adult woman who had mild COVID-19 (a few samples of this study predate the infection). Cell type and time point are not known.

This clonotype came up a few times. The chain uses TRBV7-2 and TRBJ2-5; 10 bases are a match to TRBD2. The junction had 6 bases not matched to a gene; V was cut back by 0 bases and J by 2 bases. This CDR3 has 17 residues. Germline V gives CDR1 SGHTA, CDR2 FQGNSA. The CDR3 sequence is CASSLAATSGLQETQYF. CDR3 nucleotide sequence: TGTGCCAGCAGCTTAGCTGCGACTAGCGGGTTACAAGAGACCCAGTACTTC.

This clonotype turned up a few times. This chain connects TRBV6-4 to TRBJ1-2; D is possibly TRBD1 (6 bases). The V gene lost 3 bases and the J gene lost 6 bases, with 8 bases spanning the gap. This CDR3 region has 12 residues. Germline V gene lookup returns CDR1 MRHNA and CDR2 SNTAGT. CDR3 bases: TGTGCCAGCAGTGAACAGGGCAATGGCTACACCTTC. Translated: CASSEQGNGYTF.

This rearrangement joins TRBV4-1 to TRBJ1-4; TRBD1 might be the D (6 bases). This CDR3 is 15 amino acids long. Germline CDR1 is MGHRA and CDR2 is YSYEKL. V dropped 1 base and J dropped 8 bases, with 14 bases sitting between them. In nucleotides, the CDR3 is TGCGCCAGCAGCCAAGTCGGGGGCGCGAGAGAAAAACTGTTTTTT. It encodes CASSQVGGAREKLFF.

The chain has TRBV20-1 and TRBJ1-5, with a possible D match to TRBD1 (6 bases). The V and J ends lost 2 bases and 2 bases respectively, with 13 bases between them. CDR3 length: 15 amino acids. CDR1 DFQATT and CDR2 SNEGSKA come from the germline V gene (reference sequence). The chain's CDR3 is CSARTTGRGNQPQHF. The CDR3 nucleotides read TGCAGTGCTAGAACCACAGGGAGGGGCAATCAGCCCCAGCATTTT.

The J gene is TRBJ1-5, the V gene TRBV5-6, with D possibly TRBD1 on 6 matching bases. Germline CDR1 is SGHDT and CDR2 is YYEEEE. The CDR3 loop spans 16 amino acids. V was pared by 2 bases and J by 2 bases, with 14 bases between. The CDR3 region is CASSFRGVGGNQPQHF. Written as DNA, the CDR3 is TGTGCCAGCAGCTTTAGGGGGGTTGGGGGCAATCAGCCCCAGCATTTT.

The CDR3 sequence is CASSEAGRLNEQFF. CDR3 nucleotide sequence: TGTGCCAGCAGTGAAGCGGGGAGACTTAATGAGCAGTTCTTC. The J gene is TRBJ2-1, the V gene TRBV2; TRBD2 might be the D (5 bases). CDR1 is SNHLY and CDR2 is FYNNEI in the germline V gene. The CDR3 contains 14 residues. Trimming shortened V by 0 bases and J by 7 bases, and 10 bases separated the two germline ends. Complete variable domain (other parts from reference TRBV2 and TRBJ2-1): EPEVTQTPSHQVTQMGQEVILRCVPISNHLYFYWYRQILGQKVEFLVSFYNNEISEKSEIFDDQFSVERPDGSNFTLKIRSTKLEDSAMYFCASSEAGRLNEQFFGPGTRLTVL.

The J gene is TRBJ2-1, the V gene TRBV10-3; TRBD1 is a possible D gene (5 bases). Trimming left V 2 bases short and J 5 bases short, with 16 bases between. The CDR3 spans 16 residues. Per the germline V gene, CDR1 is ENHRY and CDR2 is SYGVKD. CDR3 sequence (DNA): TGTGCCATCAGTGAGGGGTTGGCAGGGTGGAACAATGAGCAGTTCTTC. This sequence encodes CAISEGLAGWNNEQFF.

The table lists this clonotype with a count of one. The chain joins TRBV7-3 to TRBJ2-3; TRBD2 agrees at 10 bases. Trimming removed 1 base from V and 0 bases from J; junction bases left unmatched: 13. CDR1 SGHTA and CDR2 FQGTGA come from the germline V gene. The CDR3 totals 20 residues. In nucleotides, the CDR3 is TGTGCCAGCAGCTTAAGGGGGCTAGCGGGGGACCCGCCTAGCACAGATACGCAGTATTTT. It codes for CASSLRGLAGDPPSTDTQYF.

This chain connects TRBV7-9 to TRBJ2-2; no definite D call. Germline CDR1 and CDR2: SEHNR and FQNEAQ (reference sequence). Trimming cost V 6 bases and J 6 bases, with 14 bases left between them. The CDR3 is 14 amino acids. The CDR3 coding sequence is TGTGCCAGCAGAAACCTGGACGTGGCCGGGGAGCTGTTTTTT. Translation: CASRNLDVAGELFF.

This clonotype was recorded a few times. This rearrangement joins TRBV7-8 to TRBJ2-7; possible D gene TRBD2, 5 bases. The CDR3 runs 11 residues. The germline V gene has CDR1 SGHVS and CDR2 FQNEAQ. Trimming took 8 bases from V and 3 from J, leaving 8 bases between them. CDR3 loop: CASGGLYEQYF. CDR3 DNA: TGTGCCAGCGGCGGACTCTACGAGCAGTACTTC.

This clonotype has more than one count but fewer than ten. The chain uses TRBV12-3 or TRBV12-4 and TRBJ2-7, with 8 bases aligning to TRBD1. CDR3 length: 15 amino acids. Unmatched junction bases numbered 12, after V lost 5 bases and J lost 6 bases. In nucleotides, the CDR3 is TGTGCCAGCAGTCCCCGGACAGGGTTATGGGGCGAGCAGTACTTC. It specifies CASSPRTGLWGEQYF.

Only a few counts were recorded for this clonotype. The rearrangement joins TRBV15 to TRBJ2-1; D is unclear. This CDR3 is built from 14 residues. Germline CDR1 is LNHNV and CDR2 is YYDKDF (reference sequence). V was clipped by 3 bases and J by 8 bases, with 14 bases between them. The CDR3 reads CATSSQTNGDEQFF. The CDR3 nucleotides are TGTGCCACCAGCAGCCAGACCAATGGGGATGAGCAGTTCTTC. The full variable domain, with the rest looked up from reference TRBV15 and TRBJ2-1, is DAMVIQNPRYQVTQFGKPVTLSCSQTLNHNVMYWYQQKSSQAPKLLFHYYDKDFNNEADTPDNFQSRRPNTSFCFLDIRSPGLGDTAMYLCATSSQTNGDEQFFGPGTRLTVL.

This clonotype was seen repeatedly, ten times or more. The V and J genes are TRBV6-2 or TRBV6-3 and TRBJ2-7, with 8 nucleotides matching TRBD2. J gave up 4 bases and V 7 bases, and 15 bases lay outside the gene matches. Looked up from germline, CDR1 is MNHEY and CDR2 is SVGEGT. The CDR3 has 16 residues. The CDR3 protein is CASTPPGSGRRYEQYF. CDR3 nucleotides: TGTGCCAGCACTCCCCCTGGGAGCGGGAGACGTTACGAGCAGTACTTC.

This chain joins TRBV27 and TRBJ1-2; D perhaps matches TRBD1 (5 bases). This CDR3 has 13 amino acids. The ends were cut back, 4 bases at V and 7 bases at J, with 13 bases in the middle. Germline CDR1 is MNHEY and CDR2 is SMNVEV (reference sequence). This CDR3 reads CASSSDSRAGYTF. The CDR3, as DNA: TGTGCCAGCAGTTCCGACTCCAGGGCTGGCTACACCTTC.

This rearrangement joins TRBV7-2 to TRBJ2-2; D gene ambiguous. This CDR3 has 16 amino acids. With 1 base removed from V and 5 bases from J, the gap between germline ends came to 14 bases. Germline assignment: CDR1 SGHTA and CDR2 FQGNSA. The DNA of the CDR3 is TGTGCCAGCAGCTTAGGCGCGTTGGCTGGGACCGGGGAGCTGTTTTTT. Translating gives CASSLGALAGTGELFF.

This clonotype showed up just a few times. The V gene is TRBV15, the J gene TRBJ1-1, with D unresolved. The CDR3 length is 15 residues. In germline, CDR1 is LNHNV, CDR2 YYDKDF (reference sequence). Trimming removed 5 bases at V and 3 bases at J, with 16 bases between. CDR3 in amino acids: CATSGAGHGDTEAFF. Written as DNA, the CDR3 is TGTGCCACCAGCGGAGCGGGCCACGGCGACACTGAAGCTTTCTTT. Together with reference TRBV15 and TRBJ1-1, the CDR3 gives the full variable domain: DAMVIQNPRYQVTQFGKPVTLSCSQTLNHNVMYWYQQKSSQAPKLLFHYYDKDFNNEADTPDNFQSRRPNTSFCFLDIRSPGLGDTAMYLCATSGAGHGDTEAFFGQGTRLTVV.

The gene calls are TRBV5-1 and TRBJ2-2; 11 positions agree with TRBD2. V lost 2 bases and J lost 5; bases outside the gene matches: 11. The CDR3 length is 18 residues. CDR1 is SGHRS, CDR2 YFSETQ, per germline. CDR3 protein: CASSLTRLAGRGTGELFF. CDR3 coding DNA: TGCGCCAGCAGCTTAACCCGACTAGCGGGGCGCGGTACCGGGGAGCTGTTTTTT.

This clonotype was recorded only once. This sequence joins TRBV7-8 and TRBJ2-5; 11 bases are shared with TRBD2. Germline assignment: CDR1 SGHVS and CDR2 FQNEAQ. The length of the CDR3 is 15 residues. V lost 5 bases to trimming and J lost 6 bases; unmatched junction nucleotides: 8. The DNA of the CDR3 is TGTGCCAGCAGCATTAGCGGGGGGGCCACGAAGACCCAGTACTTC. Translated: CASSISGGATKTQYF.

In this sample, this clonotype turned up once. V and J are TRBV6-5 and TRBJ2-3, with 9 bases fitting TRBD2. Trimming at V came to 9 bases and at J to 3 bases, leaving 16 bases not matched to a gene. CDR1 is MNHEY and CDR2 is SVGAGI in the germline V gene. The CDR3 runs 17 residues. The CDR3 nucleotides are TGTGCCAGTACCCAGCGGGGGGCCGGCGTACGAACAGATACGCAGTATTTT. The encoded protein is CASTQRGAGVRTDTQYF.

This clonotype showed up just a few times. The chain couples TRBV7-9 to TRBJ2-2, with 8 bases identical to TRBD1. Germline V gene lookup returns CDR1 SEHNR and CDR2 FQNEAQ (reference sequence). CDR3 size: 14 residues. V shed 6 bases and J 3 bases; nucleotides not matched to a gene: 3. The CDR3 sequence: CASRTTGDTGELFF. Written as DNA, the CDR3 is TGTGCCAGCAGGACGACAGGGGACACCGGGGAGCTGTTTTTT.

This clonotype was seen a handful of times. The chain employs TRBV14 and TRBJ2-3; D not resolved. Trimming left V 4 bases short and J 0 bases short, with 8 bases between. CDR1 and CDR2 from the germline V gene are SGHDN and FVKESK. The CDR3 covers 14 residues. The CDR3 sequence: CASSLMTSTDTQYF. As DNA, the CDR3 is TGTGCCAGCAGCCTCATGACGAGCACAGATACGCAGTATTTT.

This chain joins TRBV20-1 and TRBJ2-7; D perhaps matches TRBD1 (9 bases). The germline V gene encodes CDR1 DFQATT and CDR2 SNEGSKA (reference sequence). V lost 7 bases to trimming and J lost 3 bases, with 16 bases between them. The CDR3 has 13 residues. The CDR3 sequence: CSVAGQGRYEQYF. CDR3 bases: TGCAGTGTAGCGGGACAGGGACGCTACGAGCAGTACTTC.

The chain is built from TRBV9 and TRBJ2-3, with D possibly being TRBD1 (6 bases). Deletions cut 4 bases from V and 0 bases from J, with 12 bases between. In germline, CDR1 is SGDLS, CDR2 YYNGEE. The CDR3 is made up of 15 amino acids. The DNA for the CDR3 is TGTGCCAGCAGCTTCGGGACAATAAGCACAGATACGCAGTATTTT. Its translation is CASSFGTISTDTQYF.

This clonotype was counted between two and nine times. The chain is built from TRBV24-1 and TRBJ1-2, with TRBD1 as a possible D gene (5 bases). This CDR3 is 14 amino acids long. V was pared by 2 bases and J by 4 bases, with 10 bases between. Germline V lookup: CDR1 KGHDR, CDR2 SFDVKD. The CDR3 coding sequence is TGTGCCACCAGTGATTGGCGGGGGTCCTATGGCTACACCTTC. Translated: CATSDWRGSYGYTF.

This clonotype showed up many times. This chain connects TRBV7-2 to TRBJ2-7; D might be TRBD1 (6 bases). Trimming stripped 5 bases from V and 4 bases from J, with 15 bases between. The length of the CDR3 is 14 residues. From germline, CDR1 is SGHTA and CDR2 FQGNSA. The CDR3 sequence is CASSHKTGMYEQYF. The CDR3 nucleotides are TGTGCCAGCAGCCATAAGACAGGCATGTACGAGCAGTACTTC.

The V gene is TRBV6-5, the J gene TRBJ2-7, with D tentatively TRBD2 (7 bases). Between the trimmed V and J ends, which lost 1 base and 5 bases, there was a span of 12 bases. CDR1 is MNHEY, CDR2 SVGAGI, per germline. The CDR3 contains 14 residues. CDR3 DNA sequence: TGTGCCAGCAGTTACTATGCGGGGGCCAACGAGCAGTACTTC. It encodes CASSYYAGANEQYF.

The J gene is TRBJ1-1, the V gene TRBV7-9; D call uncertain. Germline V gene lookup returns CDR1 SEHNR and CDR2 FQNEAQ (reference sequence). The CDR3 loop spans 13 amino acids. Trimming took 1 base from V and 3 from J, leaving 6 bases between them. The chain's CDR3 is CASSLVLDTEAFF. For the CDR3, the DNA is TGTGCCAGCAGCTTAGTACTGGACACTGAAGCTTTCTTT.

There are a few counts of this clonotype. The rearrangement joins TRBV2 to TRBJ2-3; perhaps TRBD1 as D (6 bases). This CDR3 spans 15 amino acids. The V gene's germline CDR1 is SNHLY and CDR2 FYNNEI. Trimming removed 8 bases from V and 2 bases from J, with 17 bases in between. The CDR3 DNA reads as TGTGCCAGCCGAGACGACAGGTATAACACAGATACGCAGTATTTT. Translating gives CASRDDRYNTDTQYF.

The rearrangement uses TRBV5-1 and TRBJ2-6; 9 positions match TRBD1. With V trimmed by 4 bases and J by 1 base, 12 bases remained unmatched. CDR1 is SGHRS, CDR2 YFSETQ, per germline. This CDR3 has 19 amino acids. CDR3 sequence (DNA): TGCGCCAGCAGCGTGAGCAGGGACAGGGTAATATCTGGGGCCAACGTCCTGACTTTC. The encoded protein is CASSVSRDRVISGANVLTF.

This clonotype was seen ten or more times. The CDR3 spells CASSKGLAGNTGELFF. The CDR3 nucleotides read TGTGCCAGCAGCAAGGGACTAGCGGGGAACACCGGGGAGCTGTTTTTT. The chain is built from TRBV11-2 and TRBJ2-2, with TRBD2 matching over 12 bases. V was clipped by 5 bases and J by 1 base; unmatched bases: 2. The CDR3 totals 16 residues. CDR1 is SGHAT and CDR2 is FQNNGV in the germline V gene.